This T cell receptor (beta chain) appears in the sequencing data of a study of T-cell memory formation after mild COVID-19. This clonotype was counted a few times. The target antigen is unknown. From 5'RACE with constant-segment primers came TCR alpha and TCR beta cDNA libraries that carried sample barcodes and UMIs. MiXCR was run by TCRdb on the 5' RACE reads, yielding one entry per CDR3 protein. The sample holds over 500,000 distinct CDR3 sequences, 15% to 20% seen once. Study findings and constraints: Mainly CM and EM harbored the contracting CD4+ clones; mainly EMRA harbored the CD8+ ones. Among clones peaking at day 37 in the second wave, SARS-CoV-2 specificity remained unconfirmed.

This receptor was obtained from an adult woman who had mild COVID-19 (a few samples of this study predate the infection). Cell type and time point are not known. Sequences were obtained from PBMCs or a T cell subset sorted from them (not recorded which).

The CDR3 sequence: CATSDGTSGGSSYNEQFF. The CDR3 coding sequence is TGTGCCACCAGTGATGGGACTAGCGGGGGCTCGTCCTACAATGAGCAGTTCTTC. The chain employs TRBV24-1 and TRBJ2-1; the match to TRBD2 covers 14 bases. CDR3 length: 18 residues. With V trimmed by 3 bases and J by 1 base, 4 bases remained unmatched. The germline V gene has CDR1 KGHDR and CDR2 SFDVKD.